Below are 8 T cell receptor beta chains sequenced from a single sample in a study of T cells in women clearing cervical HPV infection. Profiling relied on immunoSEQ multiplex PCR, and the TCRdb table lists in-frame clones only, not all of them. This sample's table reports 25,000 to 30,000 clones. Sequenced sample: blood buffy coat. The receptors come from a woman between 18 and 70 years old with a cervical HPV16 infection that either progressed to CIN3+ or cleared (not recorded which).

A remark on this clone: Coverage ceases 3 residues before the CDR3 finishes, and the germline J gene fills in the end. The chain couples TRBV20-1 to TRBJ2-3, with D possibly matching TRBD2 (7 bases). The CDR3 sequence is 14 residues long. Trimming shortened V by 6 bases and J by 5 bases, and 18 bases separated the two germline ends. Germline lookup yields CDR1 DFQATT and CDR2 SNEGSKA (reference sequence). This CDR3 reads CSASSGGGLDTQYF. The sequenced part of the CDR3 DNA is TGCAGTGCCTCTAGCGGAGGGGGTTTAGATACG.

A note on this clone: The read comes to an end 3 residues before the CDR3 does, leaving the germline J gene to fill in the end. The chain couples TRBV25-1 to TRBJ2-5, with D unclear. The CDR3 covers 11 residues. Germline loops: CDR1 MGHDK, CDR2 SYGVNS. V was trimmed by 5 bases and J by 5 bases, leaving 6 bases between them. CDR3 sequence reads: CASSSMETQYF. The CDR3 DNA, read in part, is TGTGCCAGCAGTTCCATGGAGACC.

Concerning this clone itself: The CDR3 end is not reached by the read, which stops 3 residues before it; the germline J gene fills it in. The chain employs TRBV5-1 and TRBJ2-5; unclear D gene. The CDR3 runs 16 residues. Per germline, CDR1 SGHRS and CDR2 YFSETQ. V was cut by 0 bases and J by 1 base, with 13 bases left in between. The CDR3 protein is CASSLASDHLQETQYF. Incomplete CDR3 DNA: TGCGCCAGCAGCTTGGCCAGCGACCACCTCCAAGAGACC.

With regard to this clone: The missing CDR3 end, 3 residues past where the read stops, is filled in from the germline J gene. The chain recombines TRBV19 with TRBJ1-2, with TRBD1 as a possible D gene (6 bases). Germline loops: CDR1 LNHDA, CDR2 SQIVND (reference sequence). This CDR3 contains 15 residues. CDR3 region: CASSLLWGRGNDYTF. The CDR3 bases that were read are TGTGCCAGTAGTCTCTTATGGGGGCGAGGCAATGAC.

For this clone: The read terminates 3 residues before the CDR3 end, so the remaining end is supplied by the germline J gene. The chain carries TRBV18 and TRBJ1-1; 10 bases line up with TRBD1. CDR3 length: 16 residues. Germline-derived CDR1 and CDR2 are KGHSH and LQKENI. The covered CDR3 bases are TGTGCCAGCTCACCGACCGGGACAGGGGTTCAGTCGGGA. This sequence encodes CASSPTGTGVQSG. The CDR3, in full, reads CASSPTGTGVQSGAFF.

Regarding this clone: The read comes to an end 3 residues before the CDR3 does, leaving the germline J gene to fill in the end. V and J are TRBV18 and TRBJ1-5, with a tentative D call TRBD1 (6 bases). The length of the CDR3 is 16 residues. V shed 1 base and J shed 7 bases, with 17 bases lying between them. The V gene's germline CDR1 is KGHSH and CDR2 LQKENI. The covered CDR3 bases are TGTGCCAGCTCACCACGGGAGGACACAGGGAGACAGCCC. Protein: CASSPREDTGRQP. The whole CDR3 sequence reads CASSPREDTGRQPQHF.

The CDR3 is CASNVGTGGTGELFF. Partial CDR3 DNA: TGTGCCAGTAACGTGGGGACAGGGGGCACCGGGGAG. This rearrangement joins TRBV19 to TRBJ2-2, with 11 bases identical to TRBD1. The read ends 3 residues shy of where the CDR3 ends; the end is completed using the germline J gene. V dropped 7 bases and J dropped 4; count of bases not matched to a gene: 5. The germline gives CDR1 LNHDA, CDR2 SQIVND (reference sequence). The CDR3 consists of 15 residues.

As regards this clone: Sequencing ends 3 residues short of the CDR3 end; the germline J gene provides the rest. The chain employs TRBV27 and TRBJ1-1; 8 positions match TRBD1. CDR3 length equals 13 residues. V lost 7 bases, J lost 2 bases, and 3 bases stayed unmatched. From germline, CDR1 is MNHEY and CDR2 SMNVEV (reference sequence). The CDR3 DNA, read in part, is TGTGCCAGCAAAGGACAGGGAAACACTGAA. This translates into CASKGQGNTE. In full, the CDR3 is CASKGQGNTEAFF.